Sequencing of this T cell receptor (beta chain) was carried out in a study of graft-versus-host responses after intestinal transplantation. The overall study: Recipients were all induced with anti-thymocyte globulin, then given tacrolimus and steroids for around three years.

A word on this clone: Its antigen is not identified.

Profiled with immunoSEQ multiplex PCR; TCRdb holds only in-frame clones, not every one. This table holds about 50,000 clones, around 90% found once. Study-level points and caveats: Declines in HvG clones occurring early post-transplant were associated with peak circulating GvH clone levels. GvH clones were identified in recipient marrow, with some first appearing in ileum or blood.

The length of the CDR3 is 15 residues. Germline CDR1 reads LGHNA; CDR2 reads YNFKEQ. The ends were cut back, 0 bases at V and 0 bases at J, with 6 bases in the middle. The rearrangement links TRBV4-2 to TRBJ1-3; no reliable D call. This sequence was found in a human donor who was the organ donor for an intestinal transplant. The source material was unstimulated CD4+ T cells sorted from spleen or lymph node cells, sampled before transplant. The CDR3, as DNA: TGTGCCAGCAGCCAAGATGGGGTCTCTGGAAACACCATATATTTT. Amino acid sequence: CASSQDGVSGNTIYF.